This TCR beta chain is from a study of blood T cell repertoires in COVID-19. Looking at the study overall: Acute-phase and convalescent COVID-19 samples originated in the United States, Italy and Spain.

Assay used: immunoSEQ multiplex PCR; TCRdb lists only in-frame clones, some missing. The table shows around 200,000 clones, with roughly 78% occurring only once. The CDR3 covers 17 residues. V was clipped by 0 bases and J by 2 bases, with 16 bases between them. CDR1 SGHTA and CDR2 FQGNSA come from the germline V gene. The V call is TRBV7-2, the J call TRBJ1-2; D might be TRBD1 (6 bases). Sequences were obtained from peripheral blood. This TCR derives from an elderly woman with active or convalescent COVID-19. The CDR3 nucleotides are TGTGCCAGCAGCTTAGCGGGGGCAGGGGATTTAAACTATGGCTACACCTTC. Encoded protein: CASSLAGAGDLNYGYTF.